The next 21 T cell receptor beta chains were all read from a single sample in a study of CD8 T cells in ankylosing spondylitis. These receptors' targets are unknown. Notes on the study in general: In ankylosing spondylitis blood, a motif of roughly eight highly homologous TCR beta variants appeared characteristic.

TCRdb redid the calling of the 5' RACE reads with MiXCR, one entry per CDR3 protein. The repertoire holds around 770,000 distinct CDR3 sequences, with 10% to 15% as singletons. Specimen: blood, either unsorted or a sorted T cell fraction (not recorded which). Receptors were obtained from a male donor with ankylosing spondylitis.

The rearrangement uses TRBV27 and TRBJ2-2; no definite D call. CDR3 length: 12 amino acids. Per the germline V gene, CDR1 is MNHEY and CDR2 is SMNVEV (reference sequence). V was shortened by 5 bases and J by 6 bases, with 7 bases between the two germline ends. The CDR3 protein is CASSHPSGELFF. The CDR3 DNA follows: TGTGCCAGCAGTCATCCCTCCGGGGAGCTGTTTTTT.

V and J are TRBV20-1 and TRBJ2-3; TRBD1 matches 8 bases. CDR1 and CDR2 (germline): DFQATT, SNEGSKA (reference sequence). V dropped 4 bases and J dropped 0; count of bases not matched to a gene: 6. The CDR3 runs to 15 residues. DNA for the CDR3: TGCAGTGCTATCCCGGGACAGGTTAGCACAGATACGCAGTATTTT. Translation: CSAIPGQVSTDTQYF.

This clonotype was found a few times. The rearrangement joins TRBV6-2 or TRBV6-3 to TRBJ1-1; no clear D gene. The V gene lost 8 bases and the J gene lost 3 bases, with 4 bases spanning the gap. This CDR3 region has 10 residues. The germline V gene has CDR1 MNHEY and CDR2 SVGEGT. CDR3: CASGDTEAFF. The CDR3 DNA reads TGTGCCAGCGGCGACACTGAAGCTTTCTTT.

This clonotype turned up a few times. The J gene is TRBJ1-5, the V gene TRBV7-2; 7 bases are a match to TRBD1. V gave up 3 bases and J gave up 5 bases; unmatched junction bases: 4. There are 14 residues in the CDR3. Germline CDR1 and CDR2: SGHTA and FQGNSA. The CDR3 reads CASSFKQGYQPQHF. The CDR3 nucleotides read TGTGCCAGCAGCTTCAAACAGGGGTATCAGCCCCAGCATTTT.

The DNA of the CDR3 is TGTGCCAGCTCAGGTCTCCAAGTCTCGCAGCCCCAGCATTTT. This gives the protein CASSGLQVSQPQHF. The chain is built from TRBV18 and TRBJ1-5, with unresolved D. Between the trimmed V and J ends, which lost 5 bases and 7 bases, there was a span of 15 bases. Germline values: CDR1 KGHSH, CDR2 LQKENI. The CDR3 is 14 amino acids.

This clonotype was seen a few times. The CDR3 sequence is CASSSSPRDTQYF. In nucleotides, the CDR3 is TGTGCCAGCAGCTCGAGCCCCCGAGATACGCAGTATTTT. V and J are TRBV7-2 and TRBJ2-3; unclear D gene. The CDR3 loop spans 13 amino acids. Germline V gene sequence: CDR1 SGHTA, CDR2 FQGNSA. Trimming removed 4 bases from V and 5 bases from J, with 10 bases in between.

This clonotype was detected many times. V is TRBV20-1 and J is TRBJ1-2, with TRBD1 identical over 8 bases. The CDR3 is made up of 14 amino acids. Trimming removed 3 bases from V and 13 bases from J; junction bases left unmatched: 16. In germline, CDR1 is DFQATT, CDR2 SNEGSKA (reference sequence). CDR3 in amino acids: CSARRQLGQGPGTF. Written as DNA, the CDR3 is TGCAGTGCTAGGCGTCAACTTGGACAGGGCCCGGGCACCTTC.

The rearrangement joins TRBV25-1 to TRBJ2-2; tentatively, D is TRBD1 (6 bases). CDR1 and CDR2 (germline): MGHDK, SYGVNS. Trimming cost V 2 bases and J 1 base, with 11 bases left between them. The CDR3 has 16 residues. As DNA, the CDR3 is TGTGCCAGCAGTGAACCAAAACAGGGGAACACCGGGGAGCTGTTTTTT. This gives the protein CASSEPKQGNTGELFF.

V is TRBV20-1 and J is TRBJ1-2; D remains ambiguous. The CDR3 is made up of 17 amino acids. The V gene lost 0 bases and the J gene lost 7 bases, with 24 bases spanning the gap. CDR1 is DFQATT, CDR2 SNEGSKA, per germline (reference sequence). Written as DNA, the CDR3 is TGCAGTGCTAGAGACCTCGGGTTAGATGGAAGTACGGCTGGCTACACCTTC. Amino acids: CSARDLGLDGSTAGYTF.

This chain connects TRBV6-1 to TRBJ2-7, with TRBD1 matching over 11 bases. This CDR3 spans 15 amino acids. Trimming at V came to 5 bases and at J to 0 bases, leaving 3 bases not matched to a gene. Germline CDR1 is MNHNS and CDR2 is SASEGT. CDR3 region: CASSPDRGHSYEQYF. DNA of the CDR3: TGTGCCAGCAGTCCGGACAGGGGGCACTCCTACGAGCAGTACTTC.

The genes are TRBV20-1 and TRBJ2-2; 9 bases agree with TRBD1. CDR1 is DFQATT and CDR2 is SNEGSKA in the germline V gene (reference sequence). After removal of 7 bases from V and 2 bases from J, the junction contained 8 bases not matched to a gene. The CDR3 length is 15 residues. In DNA form, the CDR3 reads TGCAGTGGGGGCCGGACAGGGGAAAACACCGGGGAGCTGTTTTTT. Its protein is CSGGRTGENTGELFF.

There are many counts of this clonotype. The gene calls are TRBV7-2 and TRBJ2-4; a weak D match, TRBD1 (6 bases). This CDR3 is 16 amino acids long. Looked up from germline, CDR1 is SGHTA and CDR2 is FQGNSA. V was trimmed by 4 bases and J by 6 bases, leaving 19 bases between them. For the CDR3, the DNA is TGTGCCAGCAGCTCCCTGAACAGGGTCGGGGCAAACATTCAGTACTTC. It is translated as CASSSLNRVGANIQYF.

The chain recombines TRBV5-1 with TRBJ1-1; TRBD1 agrees at 8 bases. Per germline, CDR1 SGHRS and CDR2 YFSETQ. CDR3 length: 15 amino acids. After removal of 5 bases from V and 4 bases from J, the junction contained 10 bases not matched to a gene. The CDR3, as DNA: TGCGCCAGCAGACAGCAGACAGGGGTTAGCACTGAAGCTTTCTTT. Protein: CASRQQTGVSTEAFF.

The chain has TRBV10-3 and TRBJ1-2; tentatively, D is TRBD1 (5 bases). Per germline, CDR1 ENHRY and CDR2 SYGVKD. The ends were cut back, 0 bases at V and 4 bases at J, with 12 bases in the middle. The CDR3 has 15 residues. In DNA, the CDR3 is TGTGCCATCAGTGAGTCTCGGGGGTACGGCTATGGCTACACCTTC. Protein: CAISESRGYGYGYTF.

The genes are TRBV20-1 and TRBJ2-3; 8 nucleotides match TRBD1. The CDR3 loop spans 15 amino acids. CDR1 is DFQATT and CDR2 is SNEGSKA in the germline V gene (reference sequence). The V and J ends lost 6 bases and 6 bases, in that order; junction bases with no gene match: 14. This CDR3 reads CSAPMRDRPGDTQYF. The CDR3 region has the DNA TGCAGTGCCCCTATGAGGGACAGGCCCGGGGATACGCAGTATTTT.

This clonotype has just a few counts. The V gene is TRBV5-1, the J gene TRBJ2-1; 15 positions agree with TRBD2. V lost 3 bases and J lost 9; bases outside the gene matches: 4. CDR3 length equals 15 residues. The V gene's germline CDR1 is SGHRS and CDR2 YFSETQ. The CDR3, as DNA: TGCGCCAGCAGCTGGGGGACTAGCGGGAGGAGTGAGCAGTTCTTC. It codes for CASSWGTSGRSEQFF.

The chain couples TRBV24-1 to TRBJ2-3; D is unresolved. Germline CDR1 KGHDR, CDR2 SFDVKD. Trimming left V 5 bases short and J 4 bases short, with 9 bases between. The CDR3 runs 13 residues. The CDR3 here is CATSGNRPDTQYF. For the CDR3, the DNA is TGTGCCACCAGTGGGAACCGGCCAGATACGCAGTATTTT.

The rearrangement links TRBV6-1 to TRBJ2-1, with D possibly matching TRBD2 (6 bases). V lost 4 bases and J 1 base, leaving 11 bases between the germline ends. In germline, CDR1 is MNHNS, CDR2 SASEGT. The CDR3 is made up of 15 amino acids. The chain's CDR3 is CASSVIAASYNEQFF. The CDR3, as DNA: TGTGCCAGCAGTGTAATAGCGGCGTCCTACAATGAGCAGTTCTTC.

The chain links TRBV11-2 to TRBJ1-4; TRBD1 aligns across 9 bases. The CDR3 totals 14 residues. The germline gives CDR1 SGHAT, CDR2 FQNNGV. J lost 5 bases, V lost 6 bases, and 4 bases had no gene match. The CDR3 here is CASSTGGANEKLFF. In DNA form, the CDR3 reads TGTGCCAGCAGTACAGGGGGCGCGAATGAAAAACTGTTTTTT.

The V and J genes are TRBV20-1 and TRBJ1-1; possibly TRBD1 for D (5 bases). The CDR3 totals 15 residues. V shed 0 bases and J shed 1 base, with 12 bases lying between them. Germline lookup yields CDR1 DFQATT and CDR2 SNEGSKA (reference sequence). The CDR3 is CSARDANGGNTEAFF. DNA for the CDR3: TGCAGTGCTAGAGATGCTAACGGGGGGAACACTGAAGCTTTCTTT.

The chain uses TRBV9 and TRBJ2-6; D uncertain. Germline values: CDR1 SGDLS, CDR2 YYNGEE. The V and J ends lost 4 bases and 1 base respectively, with 12 bases between them. CDR3 length equals 16 residues. The CDR3 DNA sequence: TGTGCCAGCAGCCCTTATTTGGGATCTGGGGCCAACGTCCTGACTTTC. Its translation is CASSPYLGSGANVLTF.